Below are 31 T cell receptor beta chains sequenced from a single sample in a study of cytomegalovirus exposure and HLA in healthy donors. This table comes from immunoSEQ multiplex PCR, and its TCRdb copy is limited to in-frame clones, with some not included. The sample consists of 100,000 to 120,000 clones, about nine tenths of them appearing once. The sequenced material came from PBMCs. These TCRs come from a woman between 18 and 30 years old in good health and CMV-seronegative.

This clone has a handful of counts. CDR3 in amino acids: CASRKGDYSNQPQHF. CDR3 bases: TGTGCCAGCCGGAAAGGGGATTATAGCAATCAGCCCCAGCATTTT. The chain is built from TRBV6-1 and TRBJ1-5, with D tentatively TRBD1 (5 bases). There are 15 residues in the CDR3. Germline lookup yields CDR1 MNHNS and CDR2 SASEGT. V lost 8 bases to trimming and J lost 0 bases, with 14 bases between them.

This clone has only one observation. V usage is TRBV4-1 and J usage is TRBJ2-5; TRBD1 matches 7 bases. The CDR3 is 15 amino acids. Germline CDR1 and CDR2: MGHRA and YSYEKL. J gave up 1 base and V 2 bases, and 4 bases lay outside the gene matches. CDR3 DNA: TGCGCCAGCAGCCAACCACAGGGGAGCCAAGAGACCCAGTACTTC. As protein: CASSQPQGSQETQYF.

This rearrangement joins TRBV19 to TRBJ2-1, with D possibly being TRBD1 (6 bases). CDR3 length: 14 amino acids. The V end was cut by 7 bases, the J end by 0 bases, with 10 bases between. From germline, CDR1 is LNHDA and CDR2 SQIVND (reference sequence). The CDR3 DNA sequence: TGTGCCAGTACTCAACAGGGCTCCTACAATGAGCAGTTCTTC. This codes for CASTQQGSYNEQFF.

The genes are TRBV28 and TRBJ2-7, with TRBD2 matching 7 bases. The CDR3 length is 15 residues. The germline CDR1 and CDR2 sequences are MDHEN and SYDVKM. Unmatched junction bases numbered 5, after V lost 2 bases and J lost 1 base. DNA for the CDR3: TGTGCCAGCAGTTTAGCGGGAGCGTTGTCCTACGAGCAGTACTTC. Translated: CASSLAGALSYEQYF.

The V gene is TRBV14, the J gene TRBJ1-6; D may be TRBD1 (6 bases). The CDR3 contains 15 residues. The germline V gene has CDR1 SGHDN and CDR2 FVKESK. V was clipped by 4 bases and J by 7 bases, with 14 bases between them. The CDR3 nucleotides read TGTGCCAGCAGCCCCGTCGGACAGCCAAATTCACCCCTCCACTTT. This encodes CASSPVGQPNSPLHF.

The rearrangement joins TRBV5-6 to TRBJ1-1; 10 nucleotides agree with TRBD1. From germline, CDR1 is SGHDT and CDR2 YYEEEE. Trimming removed 4 bases from V and 3 bases from J; junction bases left unmatched: 3. CDR3 length equals 14 residues. The CDR3, as DNA: TGTGCCAGCAGCCCGGGACAGGGGTACACTGAAGCTTTCTTT. This gives the protein CASSPGQGYTEAFF.

CDR3 sequence: CASSSDRDQYF. CDR3 DNA sequence: TGTGCCAGCAGCTCCGACAGGGACCAGTACTTC. The genes are TRBV7-2 and TRBJ2-5, with TRBD1 matching over 7 bases. J lost 10 bases, V lost 4 bases, and 3 bases had no gene match. The CDR3 contains 11 residues. Germline CDR1 SGHTA, CDR2 FQGNSA.

This sequence joins TRBV30 and TRBJ2-1; D call uncertain. Per the germline V gene, CDR1 is GTSNPN and CDR2 is SVGIG (reference sequence). The CDR3 contains 14 residues. Trimming stripped 1 base from V and 5 bases from J, with 12 bases between. CDR3 in amino acids: CAWSGGSPNNEQFF. CDR3 coding DNA: TGTGCCTGGAGTGGTGGCAGTCCCAACAATGAGCAGTTCTTC.

V usage is TRBV18 and J usage is TRBJ1-1; TRBD1 aligns across 9 bases. Looked up from germline, CDR1 is KGHSH and CDR2 is LQKENI. The trim removed 5 bases at V and 8 bases at J, leaving 3 bases unmatched. This CDR3 has 12 residues. The CDR3 coding sequence is TGTGCCAGCTCAAAGGACAGGGGCGAAGCTTTCTTT. Translation gives CASSKDRGEAFF.

This chain uses TRBV2 with TRBJ1-2; D is uncertain. The CDR3 runs 13 residues. Trimming took off 9 bases at V and 3 bases at J, with 14 bases between the two ends. CDR1 and CDR2 (germline): SNHLY, FYNNEI. The CDR3 region is CARSSDIYYGYTF. The CDR3 DNA sequence: TGTGCCAGAAGTTCAGATATTTACTATGGCTACACCTTC. Supplemented by reference TRBV2 and TRBJ1-2, the full variable domain reads EPEVTQTPSHQVTQMGQEVILRCVPISNHLYFYWYRQILGQKVEFLVSFYNNEISEKSEIFDDQFSVERPDGSNFTLKIRSTKLEDSAMYFCARSSDIYYGYTFGSGTRLTVV.

This clone was found a few times. V is TRBV6-4 and J is TRBJ2-3; D may be TRBD2 (5 bases). Germline V gene lookup returns CDR1 MRHNA and CDR2 SNTAGT. V dropped 0 bases and J dropped 4 bases, with 11 bases sitting between them. The CDR3 has 15 amino acids. The CDR3 DNA sequence: TGTGCCAGCAGTGACTCTACGGCGGGCCCAGATACGCAGTATTTT. Its protein is CASSDSTAGPDTQYF.

The chain is built from TRBV7-3 and TRBJ2-1, with unresolved D. Trimming cost V 2 bases and J 5 bases, with 7 bases left between them. Germline CDR1 is SGHTA and CDR2 is FQGTGA. CDR3 length: 13 amino acids. The CDR3 protein is CASSLGQDNEQFF. As DNA, the CDR3 is TGTGCCAGCAGCTTAGGGCAAGACAATGAGCAGTTCTTC.

This chain joins TRBV9 and TRBJ2-2, with D possibly TRBD2 on 5 matching bases. Germline V CDR1 and CDR2: SGDLS, YYNGEE. V was pared by 0 bases and J by 6 bases, with 18 bases between. The CDR3 contains 17 residues. The CDR3 region has the DNA TGTGCCAGCAGCGTAGTAACTAGTAGCCCTCTTTCCGGGGAGCTGTTTTTT. Amino acids: CASSVVTSSPLSGELFF. Variable domain in full (rest from reference TRBV9 and TRBJ2-2): DSGVTQTPKHLITATGQRVTLRCSPRSGDLSVYWYQQSLDQGLQFLIQYYNGEERAKGNILERFSAQQFPDLHSELNLSSLELGDSALYFCASSVVTSSPLSGELFFGEGSRLTVL.

In its sample, this clone was seen once. The genes are TRBV6-5 and TRBJ1-3, with TRBD1 identical over 7 bases. This CDR3 region has 14 residues. V lost 5 bases, J lost 7 bases, and 8 bases stayed unmatched. CDR1 and CDR2 (germline): MNHEY, SVGAGI. The chain's CDR3 is CASSAQGVRNTIYF. DNA for the CDR3: TGTGCCAGCAGTGCCCAGGGGGTACGGAACACCATATATTTT.

The chain has TRBV21-1 and TRBJ2-7; TRBD2 is taken as the D call from the table, unchecked against the DNA. TRBV21-1 corresponds to a pseudogene. The CDR3 loop spans 17 amino acids. The CDR3 nucleotides read TGTGCCAGCAGCAAAGGGGAGGGTCTAGCGGTCTCCTACGAGCAGTACTTC. It yields the protein CASSKGEGLAVSYEQYF.

The J gene is TRBJ1-5, the V gene TRBV6-5; 9 bases align to TRBD1. Germline V CDR1 and CDR2: MNHEY, SVGAGI. V shed 4 bases, J shed 5 bases, and the junction held 3 bases outside the gene matches. This CDR3 is 14 amino acids long. The CDR3 loop is CASSLRTGDQPQHF. For the CDR3, the DNA is TGTGCCAGCAGTTTACGGACAGGGGATCAGCCCCAGCATTTT.

V usage is TRBV4-1 and J usage is TRBJ2-1; TRBD2 matches 7 bases. V lost 0 bases, J lost 7 bases, and 6 bases stayed unmatched. The CDR3 is 15 amino acids. Germline CDR1 reads MGHRA; CDR2 reads YSYEKL. In nucleotides, the CDR3 is TGCGCCAGCAGCCAAGAGCGGGGGTCGTTGAATGAGCAGTTCTTC. Translating it yields CASSQERGSLNEQFF.

This clone was recorded only once. The chain recombines TRBV30 with TRBJ1-4, with D possibly matching TRBD1 (5 bases). CDR3 length: 14 residues. The ends were cut back, 2 bases at V and 5 bases at J, with 12 bases in the middle. From germline, CDR1 is GTSNPN and CDR2 SVGIG (reference sequence). In DNA form, the CDR3 reads TGTGCCTGGAGTTTGGACATGTGGAATGAAAAACTGTTTTTT. This sequence encodes CAWSLDMWNEKLFF.

J is TRBJ2-3 and V is TRBV6-1, with TRBD1 matching 9 bases. Per germline, CDR1 MNHNS and CDR2 SASEGT. The V segment lost 6 bases and the J segment 4 bases; nucleotides outside the gene matches: 5. The CDR3 is 14 residues long. CDR3 residues: CASRMDRGPDTQYF. The CDR3 DNA follows: TGTGCCAGCAGGATGGACAGGGGCCCAGATACGCAGTATTTT.

The V call is TRBV7-6, the J call TRBJ1-1; the D gene is possibly TRBD1 (5 bases). The CDR3 is 14 residues long. Germline assignment: CDR1 SGHVS and CDR2 FNYEAQ. The germline V and J ends were trimmed by 1 base and 1 base, with 7 bases remaining between them. The DNA for the CDR3 is TGTGCCAGCAGCTTAGGCACAGGGAACACTGAAGCTTTCTTT. As protein: CASSLGTGNTEAFF.

J is TRBJ1-2 and V is TRBV21-1. TRBV21-1 counts as a pseudogene. The CDR3 contains 16 residues. The CDR3 reads CASSKKFRDLAGFYTF. CDR3 coding DNA: TGTGCCAGCAGCAAAAAGTTTAGGGACTTGGCCGGCTTCTACACCTTC.

The gene calls are TRBV19 and TRBJ1-1, with D uncertain. The germline CDR1 and CDR2 sequences are LNHDA and SQIVND (reference sequence). Deletions cut 6 bases from V and 7 bases from J, with 12 bases between. The CDR3 consists of 12 residues. The CDR3 DNA reads as TGTGCCAGTAGAACGGAGAGAGGTGAAGCTTTCTTT. Its translation: CASRTERGEAFF.

This chain joins TRBV28 and TRBJ2-1, with a tentative D call TRBD1 (6 bases). Deletions cut 7 bases from V and 2 bases from J, with 21 bases between. CDR1 and CDR2 from the germline V gene are MDHEN and SYDVKM. CDR3 length equals 17 residues. Here the CDR3 DNA reads TGTGCCAGCAACCCCGTCCGGATCGCAGGGGCCTACAATGAGCAGTTCTTC. It is translated as CASNPVRIAGAYNEQFF.

The V and J genes are TRBV15 and TRBJ1-4; TRBD1 aligns across 8 bases. Per the germline V gene, CDR1 is LNHNV and CDR2 is YYDKDF (reference sequence). The CDR3 consists of 14 residues. V shed 3 bases and J 6 bases; nucleotides not matched to a gene: 3. CDR3 loop: CATSRDRVYEKLFF. The CDR3 DNA is TGTGCCACCAGCAGGGACAGGGTATATGAAAAACTGTTTTTT.

V gene TRBV6-5 combines with J gene TRBJ2-5; 8 bases fit TRBD2. The V and J ends lost 5 bases and 1 base, in that order; junction bases with no gene match: 3. The CDR3 has 14 residues. Germline V lookup: CDR1 MNHEY, CDR2 SVGAGI. CDR3 in amino acids: CASSLSGGQETQYF. The CDR3 nucleotides are TGTGCCAGCAGTCTAAGCGGGGGCCAAGAGACCCAGTACTTC.

The chain has TRBV27 and TRBJ1-1, with TRBD1 matching 9 bases. From germline, CDR1 is MNHEY and CDR2 SMNVEV (reference sequence). The CDR3 consists of 15 residues. V shed 4 bases and J 2 bases; nucleotides not matched to a gene: 5. CDR3 DNA: TGTGCCAGCAGTTGGGGGACAGGGTCAAACACTGAAGCTTTCTTT. Amino acids: CASSWGTGSNTEAFF.

The V call is TRBV5-1, the J call TRBJ1-1; 7 bases align to TRBD1. There are 14 residues in the CDR3. CDR1 is SGHRS, CDR2 YFSETQ, per germline. With 6 bases clipped from V and 0 bases from J, the junction kept 5 bases outside the gene matches. The CDR3 sequence: CASNQGGLNTEAFF. CDR3 DNA sequence: TGCGCCAGCAACCAGGGGGGATTGAACACTGAAGCTTTCTTT. The full variable domain, rest sourced from reference TRBV5-1 and TRBJ1-1, is KAGVTQTPRYLIKTRGQQVTLSCSPISGHRSVSWYQQTPGQGLQFLFEYFSETQRNKGNFPGRFSGRQFSNSRSEMNVSTLELGDSALYLCASNQGGLNTEAFFGQGTRLTVV.

This rearrangement joins TRBV18 to TRBJ2-1; no reliable D call. Germline V gives CDR1 KGHSH, CDR2 LQKENI. The V end lost 2 bases, the J end lost 0 bases, and 8 bases lay between the germline ends. CDR3 size: 15 residues. CDR3 in DNA: TGTGCCAGCTCACCAAACAGCCGCTCCTACAATGAGCAGTTCTTC. Translated: CASSPNSRSYNEQFF.

The chain recombines TRBV6-5 with TRBJ1-1, with D unclear. V gave up 2 bases and J gave up 1 base, with 5 bases separating them. Germline CDR1 MNHEY, CDR2 SVGAGI. The CDR3 contains 13 residues. DNA for the CDR3: TGTGCCAGCAGTTACACTAAGAACACTGAAGCTTTCTTT. This gives the protein CASSYTKNTEAFF.

The CDR3 sequence is CATSRDRQARPVEQYF. The DNA of the CDR3 is TGTGCCACCAGCAGAGATAGACAGGCACGACCAGTCGAGCAGTACTTC. The chain uses TRBV15 and TRBJ2-7; perhaps TRBD1 as D (6 bases). The germline V gene has CDR1 LNHNV and CDR2 YYDKDF (reference sequence). Trimming left V 0 bases short and J 6 bases short, with 18 bases between. CDR3 length equals 16 residues.

Here the CDR3 reads CASSDSTGGGYTF. The CDR3 bases are TGTGCCAGCAGTGACTCGACAGGGGGAGGCTACACCTTC. V and J are TRBV6-4 and TRBJ1-2; 9 positions match TRBD1. Germline-derived CDR1 and CDR2 are MRHNA and SNTAGT. The V segment lost 0 bases and the J segment 8 bases; nucleotides outside the gene matches: 1. The CDR3 has 13 amino acids.